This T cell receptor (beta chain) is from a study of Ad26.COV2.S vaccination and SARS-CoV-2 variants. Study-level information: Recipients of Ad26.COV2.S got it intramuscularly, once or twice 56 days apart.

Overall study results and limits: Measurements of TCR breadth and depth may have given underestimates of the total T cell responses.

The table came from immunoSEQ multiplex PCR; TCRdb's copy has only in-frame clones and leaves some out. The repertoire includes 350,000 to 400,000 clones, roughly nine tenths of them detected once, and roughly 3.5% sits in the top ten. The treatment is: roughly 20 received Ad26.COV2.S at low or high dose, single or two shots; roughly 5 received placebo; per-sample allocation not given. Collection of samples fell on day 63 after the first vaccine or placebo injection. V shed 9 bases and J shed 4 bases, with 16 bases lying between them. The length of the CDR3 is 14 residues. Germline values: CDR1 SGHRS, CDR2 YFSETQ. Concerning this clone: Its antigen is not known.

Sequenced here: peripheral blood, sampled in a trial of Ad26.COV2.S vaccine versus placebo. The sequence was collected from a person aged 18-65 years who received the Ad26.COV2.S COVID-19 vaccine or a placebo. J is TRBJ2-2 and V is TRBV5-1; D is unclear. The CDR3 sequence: CATSSWGSTGELFF. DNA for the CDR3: TGCGCCACCTCCTCCTGGGGTAGCACCGGGGAGCTGTTTTTT.